These 11 T cell receptor beta chains share one sample of origin, sequenced in a study of blood T cell repertoires in COVID-19. Method: immunoSEQ multiplex PCR; TCRdb's copy keeps in-frame clones and lacks some. This sample has under 300,000 clones, with 88% found just once. Sequenced input: PBMCs or T cells enriched from blood (not recorded which). The receptors were sampled from a woman in her fifties or sixties in a cohort exposed to, infected with or recovered from COVID-19 (not recorded which).

The J gene is TRBJ2-5, the V gene TRBV15; TRBD1 might be the D (6 bases). V was shortened by 4 bases and J by 3 bases, with 12 bases between the two germline ends. Per the germline V gene, CDR1 is LNHNV and CDR2 is YYDKDF (reference sequence). The CDR3 length is 14 residues. CDR3 nucleotides: TGTGCCACCAGCAAAGAATACAGGGAAGAGACCCAGTACTTC. This codes for CATSKEYREETQYF.

This chain links TRBV27 with TRBJ1-4; no clear D gene. Germline V CDR1 and CDR2: MNHEY, SMNVEV (reference sequence). The ends were cut back, 5 bases at V and 7 bases at J, with 11 bases in the middle. The CDR3 covers 13 residues. CDR3 DNA: TGTGCCAGCAGTCGGTTGGGCCCTGAAAAACTGTTTTTT. The encoded protein is CASSRLGPEKLFF. The full variable domain, with the rest looked up from reference TRBV27 and TRBJ1-4, is EAQVTQNPRYLITVTGKKLTVTCSQNMNHEYMSWYRQDPGLGLRQIYYSMNVEVTDKGDVPEGYKVSRKEKRNFPLILESPSPNQTSLYFCASSRLGPEKLFFGSGTQLSVL.

This clone turned up a few times. The rearrangement joins TRBV7-3 to TRBJ2-5, with D perhaps TRBD2 (6 bases). This CDR3 is 13 amino acids long. The V and J ends lost 5 bases and 5 bases respectively, with 12 bases between them. Germline lookup yields CDR1 SGHTA and CDR2 FQGTGA. The CDR3, as DNA: TGTGCCAGCAGCCCCGGGACTTTTGAGACCCAGTACTTC. It encodes CASSPGTFETQYF.

For the CDR3, the DNA is TGTGCCAGTACCCACCGGGACAGGGTGGGGTATGGCTACACCTTC. The encoded protein is CASTHRDRVGYGYTF. The chain uses TRBV19 and TRBJ1-2; 9 bases agree with TRBD1. CDR3 size: 15 residues. CDR1 LNHDA and CDR2 SQIVND come from the germline V gene (reference sequence). J gave up 5 bases and V 7 bases, and 11 bases lay outside the gene matches.

This clone occurred once. This chain joins TRBV4-2 and TRBJ1-4; 11 bases align to TRBD1. V dropped 1 base and J dropped 7; count of bases not matched to a gene: 5. This CDR3 has 16 amino acids. Germline lookup yields CDR1 LGHNA and CDR2 YNFKEQ. CDR3 bases: TGTGCCAGCAGCCAAGGCAGGGGGACAGGGGGTGAAAAACTGTTTTTT. Its protein product is CASSQGRGTGGEKLFF.

This sequence joins TRBV6-6 and TRBJ1-1; D possibly corresponds to TRBD1 (6 bases). Trimming shortened V by 5 bases and J by 1 base, and 20 bases separated the two germline ends. CDR1 is MNHNY, CDR2 SVGAGI, per germline (reference sequence). The CDR3 totals 17 residues. CDR3 in amino acids: CASSRSTGSLGNTEAFF. CDR3 bases: TGTGCCAGCAGTCGCTCCACAGGGAGCCTGGGGAACACTGAAGCTTTCTTT.

CDR3 sequence: CAWSLDRGGEQYF. CDR3 bases: TGTGCCTGGAGTTTGGACAGGGGCGGCGAGCAGTACTTC. The chain links TRBV30 to TRBJ2-7, with 9 bases fitting TRBD1. The CDR3 is 13 residues long. Germline values: CDR1 GTSNPN, CDR2 SVGIG (reference sequence). Trimming removed 2 bases from V and 6 bases from J; junction bases left unmatched: 5.

This chain links TRBV28 with TRBJ1-2, with 7 bases lining up with TRBD1. Trimming cost V 4 bases and J 7 bases; bases outside gene matches: 12. Germline V gene lookup returns CDR1 MDHEN and CDR2 SYDVKM. There are 15 residues in the CDR3. The CDR3 region has the DNA TGTGCCAGCAGTTCCTACGCGACAGGGATGACTGGCTACACCTTC. This codes for CASSSYATGMTGYTF.

CDR3 bases: TGTGCCAGCAGTTACTCGTTCGGGGATACGCAGTATTTT. It codes for CASSYSFGDTQYF. V is TRBV6-2 or TRBV6-3 and J is TRBJ2-3; no reliable D call. Per the germline V gene, CDR1 is MNHEY and CDR2 is SVGEGT. With 0 bases removed from V and 6 bases from J, the gap between germline ends came to 7 bases. The CDR3 extends over 13 amino acids.

V usage is TRBV30 and J usage is TRBJ1-2, with TRBD1 matching over 7 bases. The CDR3 length is 18 residues. CDR1 GTSNPN and CDR2 SVGIG come from the germline V gene (reference sequence). V lost 2 bases, J lost 0 bases, and 15 bases stayed unmatched. Here the CDR3 reads CAWSSTKGAKGTNYGYTF. The CDR3 DNA reads as TGTGCCTGGAGTTCAACAAAGGGGGCGAAGGGGACTAACTATGGCTACACCTTC.

This clone has a single count. V and J are TRBV3-1 (or the pseudogene TRBV3-2) and TRBJ2-7; 12 nucleotides line up with TRBD2. J lost 2 bases, V lost 3 bases, and 5 bases had no gene match. CDR1 and CDR2 from the germline V gene are LGHDT and YNNKEL (reference sequence). This CDR3 region has 16 residues. CDR3 loop: CASSQGRLAGAYEQYF. The DNA for the CDR3 is TGTGCCAGCAGCCAGGGGAGACTAGCGGGAGCCTACGAGCAGTACTTC.